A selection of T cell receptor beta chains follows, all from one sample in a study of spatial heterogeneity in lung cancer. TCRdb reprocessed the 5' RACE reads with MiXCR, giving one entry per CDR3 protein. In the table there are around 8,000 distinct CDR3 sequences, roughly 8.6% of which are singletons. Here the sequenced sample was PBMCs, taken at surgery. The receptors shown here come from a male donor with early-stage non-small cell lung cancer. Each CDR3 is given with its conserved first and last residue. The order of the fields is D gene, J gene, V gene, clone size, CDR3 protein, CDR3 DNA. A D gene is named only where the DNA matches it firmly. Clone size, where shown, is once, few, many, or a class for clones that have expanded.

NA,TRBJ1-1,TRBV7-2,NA,CASSSMMNTEAFF,TGTGCCAGCAGCTCTATGATGAACACTGAAGCTTTCTTT
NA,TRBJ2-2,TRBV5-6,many,CASSLRGVDTGELFF,TGTGCCAGCAGCTTGAGAGGGGTCGACACCGGGGAGCTGTTTTTT
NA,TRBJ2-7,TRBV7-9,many,CASSPADYEQYF,TGTGCCAGCAGCCCCGCCGACTACGAGCAGTACTTC
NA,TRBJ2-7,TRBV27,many,CASSVSGLFEQYF,TGTGCCAGCAGTGTTTCGGGATTATTCGAGCAGTACTTC
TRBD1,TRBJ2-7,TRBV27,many,CASSLSNPRDRELEQYF,TGTGCCAGCAGTTTATCGAATCCACGGGACAGGGAGTTAGAGCAGTACTTC
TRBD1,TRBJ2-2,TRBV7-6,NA,CASSRGPPGTDYTGELFF,TGTGCCAGCAGCCGCGGCCCGCCCGGGACAGACTACACCGGGGAGCTGTTTTTT
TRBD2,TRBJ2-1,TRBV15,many,CATSRDSGGRARNEQFF,TGTGCCACCAGCAGAGATTCGGGCGGGAGGGCGCGAAATGAGCAGTTCTTC
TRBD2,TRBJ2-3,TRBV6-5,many,CASSYSPGTSGSEGTDTQYF,TGTGCCAGCAGTTACTCCCCCGGGACTAGCGGGAGTGAGGGCACAGATACGCAGTATTTT
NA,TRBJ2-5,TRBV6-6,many,CASSPGGTAQETQYF,TGTGCCAGCAGCCCTGGGGGGACGGCACAAGAGACCCAGTACTTC
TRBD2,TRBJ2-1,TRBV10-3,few,CAISTSGLYNEQFF,TGTGCCATTTCAACTAGCGGCCTATACAATGAGCAGTTCTTC
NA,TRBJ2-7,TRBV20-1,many,CSARLPGPRGEQYF,TGCAGTGCTAGACTCCCGGGACCCCGGGGGGAGCAGTACTTC
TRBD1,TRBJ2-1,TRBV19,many,CASSTNDRANYNEQFF,TGTGCCAGTAGTACCAATGACAGGGCCAACTACAATGAGCAGTTCTTC
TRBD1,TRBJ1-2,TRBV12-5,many,CASGLPEWDRGPYGYTF,TGTGCTAGTGGTTTGCCGGAGTGGGACAGGGGGCCCTATGGCTACACCTTC
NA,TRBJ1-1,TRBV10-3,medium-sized,CAIRGEVSTFF,TGTGCCATCAGGGGAGAGGTTTCAACTTTCTTT
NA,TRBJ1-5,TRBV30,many,CAWSVRAVWGNQPQHF,TGTGCCTGGAGTGTAAGGGCAGTATGGGGCAATCAGCCCCAGCATTTT
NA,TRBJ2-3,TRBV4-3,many,CASSHETATDTQYF,TGCGCCAGCAGCCACGAAACGGCGACAGATACGCAGTATTTT
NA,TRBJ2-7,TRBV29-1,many,CSVEPHGDKQYF,TGCAGCGTTGAACCCCATGGTGATAAGCAGTACTTC
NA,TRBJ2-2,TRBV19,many,CASSTSWRGRYNTGELFF,TGTGCCAGTAGTACCTCCTGGCGAGGGCGATACAACACCGGGGAGCTGTTTTTT
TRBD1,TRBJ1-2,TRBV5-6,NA,CASSLQTGTYGYTF,TGTGCCAGCAGCCTCCAGACAGGGACGTATGGCTACACCTTC
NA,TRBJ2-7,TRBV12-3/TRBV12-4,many,CASSPTELSPYEQYF,TGTGCCAGCAGCCCGACAGAGTTGAGTCCCTACGAGCAGTACTTC
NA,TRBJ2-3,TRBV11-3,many,CASSLGGADTQYF,TGTGCCAGCAGCTTAGGCGGGGCAGATACGCAGTATTTT
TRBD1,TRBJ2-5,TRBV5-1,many,CASSSSLTGGFQETQYF,TGCGCCAGCAGCTCTAGTCTGACAGGGGGCTTCCAAGAGACCCAGTACTTC
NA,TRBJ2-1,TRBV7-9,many,CASIVTGGAYNEQFF,TGTGCCAGCATCGTTACAGGGGGGGCCTACAATGAGCAGTTCTTC
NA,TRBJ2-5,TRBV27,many,CASSLEAGRRETQYF,TGTGCCAGCAGTTTGGAAGCGGGTAGGCGTGAGACCCAGTACTTC
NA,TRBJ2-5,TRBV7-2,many,CASSLGVHQETQYF,TGTGCCAGCAGCTTGGGGGTTCACCAAGAGACCCAGTACTTC
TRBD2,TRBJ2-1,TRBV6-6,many,CASSYSGTSAHLSYNEQFF,TGTGCCAGCAGTTACTCCGGGACTAGCGCCCATCTGTCCTACAATGAGCAGTTCTTC
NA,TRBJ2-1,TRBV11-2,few,CASSLGYASPLGEQFF,TGTGCCAGCAGCTTAGGTTATGCTAGCCCTCTTGGGGAGCAGTTCTTC
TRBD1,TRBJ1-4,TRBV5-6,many,CASSLQGALNEKLFF,TGTGCCAGCAGCTTACAGGGGGCACTTAATGAAAAACTGTTTTTT
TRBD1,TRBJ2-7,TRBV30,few,CAQRTGSSYEQYF,TGTGCCCAACGGACAGGGTCCTCCTACGAGCAGTACTTC
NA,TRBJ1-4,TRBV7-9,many,CASSNRGALEKLFF,TGTGCCAGCAGCAACCGGGGTGCTCTAGAAAAACTGTTTTTT
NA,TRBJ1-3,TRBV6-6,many,CASSSPTSTGNTIYF,TGTGCCAGCAGTTCCCCGACATCTACTGGAAACACCATATATTTT
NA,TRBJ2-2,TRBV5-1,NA,CASSPSSVYRINTGELFF,TGCGCCAGCAGCCCCTCTAGCGTATACCGCATAAACACCGGGGAGCTGTTTTTT
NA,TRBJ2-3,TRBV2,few,CASSPGGPIADTQYF,TGTGCCAGCAGCCCTGGAGGGCCAATTGCAGATACGCAGTATTTT
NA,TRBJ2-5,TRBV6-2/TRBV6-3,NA,CASSYPGLPQETQYF,TGTGCCAGCAGTTACCCCGGACTTCCCCAAGAGACCCAGTACTTC
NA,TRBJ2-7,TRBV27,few,CASSFRGSSYEQYF,TGTGCCAGCAGTTTCCGAGGGAGTTCTTACGAGCAGTACTTC
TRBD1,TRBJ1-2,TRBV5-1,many,CASSPLTGLDYGYTF,TGCGCCAGCAGCCCCCTGACAGGGTTGGACTATGGCTACACCTTC
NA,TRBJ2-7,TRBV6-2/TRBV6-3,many,CASSSPGGVGKSYEQYF,TGTGCCAGCAGTTCGCCAGGTGGTGTAGGCAAATCCTACGAGCAGTACTTC
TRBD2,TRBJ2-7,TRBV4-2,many,CASSRTVAGGPYEQYF,TGTGCCAGCAGCCGCACCGTAGCGGGAGGGCCCTACGAGCAGTACTTC
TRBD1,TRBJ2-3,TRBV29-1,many,CSVGGTGDTDTQYF,TGCAGCGTTGGGGGGACAGGGGACACAGATACGCAGTATTTT
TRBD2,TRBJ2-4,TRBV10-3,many,CAISGTSGSSKGAKNIQYF,TGTGCCATCAGCGGGACTAGCGGGAGCTCTAAGGGAGCCAAAAACATTCAGTACTTC
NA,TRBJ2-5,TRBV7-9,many,CASSVGQLQETQYF,TGTGCCAGCAGCGTGGGACAACTGCAAGAGACCCAGTACTTC
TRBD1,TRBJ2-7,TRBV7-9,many,CASSEDRVPYEQYF,TGTGCCAGCAGCGAGGACAGGGTCCCCTACGAGCAGTACTTC
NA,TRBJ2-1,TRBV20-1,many,CSARDDRSANEQFF,TGCAGTGCTAGAGACGACAGGTCGGCAAATGAGCAGTTCTTC
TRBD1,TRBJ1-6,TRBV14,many,CASSQEGQGAYSPLHF,TGTGCCAGCAGCCAAGAAGGTCAGGGGGCTTATTCACCCCTCCACTTT
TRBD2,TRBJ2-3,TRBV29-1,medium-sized,CSVEGLAGGLDTQYF,TGCAGCGTTGAAGGCCTAGCGGGAGGTCTGGATACGCAGTATTTT
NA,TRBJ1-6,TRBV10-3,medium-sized,CAISEPGIQGDNSPLHF,TGTGCCATCAGTGAGCCGGGAATACAGGGAGATAATTCACCCCTCCACTTT
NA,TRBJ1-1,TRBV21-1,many,CASSTLDRNIIYTEAFF,TGTGCCAGCAGCACCCTGGACAGGAACATTATTTACACTGAAGCTTTCTTT
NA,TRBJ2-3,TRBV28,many,CAILGGSSTDTQYF,TGTGCCATCTTAGGGGGGAGTAGCACAGATACGCAGTATTTT
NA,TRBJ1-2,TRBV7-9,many,CASSRGAGSHLNYGYTF,TGTGCCAGCAGCCGCGGGGCCGGATCGCACCTTAACTATGGCTACACCTTC
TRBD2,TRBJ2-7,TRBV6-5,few,CASRRASGVPYEQYF,TGTGCCAGCAGGAGGGCTAGCGGGGTCCCCTACGAGCAGTACTTC
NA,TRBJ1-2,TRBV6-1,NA,CASSEDGGPILGYTF,TGTGCCAGCAGTGAAGATGGGGGCCCTATACTTGGCTACACCTTC